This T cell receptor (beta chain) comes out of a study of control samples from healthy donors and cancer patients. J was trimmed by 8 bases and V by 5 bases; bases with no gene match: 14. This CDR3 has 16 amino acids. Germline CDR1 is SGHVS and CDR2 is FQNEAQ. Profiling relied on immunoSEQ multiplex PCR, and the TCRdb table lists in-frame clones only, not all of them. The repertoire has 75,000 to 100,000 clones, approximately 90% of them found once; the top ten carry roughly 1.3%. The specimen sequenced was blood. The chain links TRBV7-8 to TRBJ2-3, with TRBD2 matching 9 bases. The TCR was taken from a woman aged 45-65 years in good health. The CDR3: CASSTTSGPQGGTQYF. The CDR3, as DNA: TGTGCCAGCAGCACCACTAGCGGGCCCCAAGGGGGTACGCAGTATTTT.